Below, 32 T cell receptor beta chains from the same sample are listed, as sequenced in a study of molecular identifiers for immune sequencing clone quantification. TCRdb re-called the PCR reads with MiXCR, one entry per CDR3 protein. The table has about 320,000 distinct CDR3 sequences, about a fifth seen once. The sample was naive CD8+ T cells from blood, with Jurkat cell RNA spiked in. Subset in this sample: FACS-sorted CD8+CD4-CCR7+CD45RA+ naive T cells. These receptors were collected from a human donor in good health. Some libraries in this study had Jurkat cell RNA spiked in.

There are many counts of this clonotype. This sequence joins TRBV5-6 and TRBJ1-3, with D perhaps TRBD1 (5 bases). V shed 0 bases and J shed 11 bases, with 24 bases lying between them. The CDR3 covers 17 residues. Germline CDR1 SGHDT, CDR2 YYEEEE. The CDR3 loop reads CASSLAVRDPLYAAIYF. The CDR3 DNA reads as TGTGCCAGCAGCTTGGCCGTCAGGGACCCGCTTTATGCTGCCATATATTTT.

This clonotype has at least ten counts. V gene TRBV7-9 combines with J gene TRBJ2-2; 13 positions agree with TRBD2. Germline V gene lookup returns CDR1 SEHNR and CDR2 FQNEAQ (reference sequence). CDR3 size: 17 residues. V lost 4 bases to trimming and J lost 6 bases; unmatched junction nucleotides: 8. CDR3 residues: CASSSSTSGRAPGELFF. Written as DNA, the CDR3 is TGTGCCAGCAGCTCCTCAACTAGCGGGAGGGCCCCCGGGGAGCTGTTTTTT.

In the case of this clonotype: A much larger clone lies one base from this, so it may be a read error. The V and J genes are TRBV7-2 and TRBJ2-2; a possible D gene is TRBD1 (5 bases). Germline V gives CDR1 SGHTA, CDR2 FQGNSA. There are 13 residues in the CDR3. Trimming removed 1 base from V and 9 bases from J, with 9 bases in between. The CDR3: CASSLGGSRELFF. The CDR3 nucleotides are TGTGCCAGCAGCTTAGGGGGCAGTCGGGAGCTGTTTTTT.

Ten or more counts support this clonotype. The CDR3 DNA sequence: TGTGCCAGCAGTTACTCGTGGACACCGAACACTGAAGCTTTCTTT. Its protein is CASSYSWTPNTEAFF. The gene calls are TRBV6-5 and TRBJ1-1; possibly TRBD1 for D (5 bases). This CDR3 spans 15 amino acids. Germline loops: CDR1 MNHEY, CDR2 SVGAGI. Deletions cut 0 bases from V and 1 base from J, with 9 bases between.

This clonotype was seen a single time. With a much larger clone just one base away, this may be a read error. DNA for the CDR3: TGCGCCGGCAGCCAAGATGACTGGGGGATGGGGACTAATGAAAAACTGTTTTTT. Its translation: CAGSQDDWGMGTNEKLFF. The rearrangement links TRBV4-3 to TRBJ1-4; D is perhaps TRBD1 (5 bases). Germline V gives CDR1 LGHNA, CDR2 YSLEER. The CDR3 is made up of 18 amino acids.

A word on this clonotype: One end of the junction is discordant with germline, which a read error may explain. The chain links TRBV7-3 to TRBJ2-1, with TRBD2 identical over 9 bases. The CDR3 loop spans 15 amino acids. Looked up from germline, CDR1 is SGHTA and CDR2 is FQGTGA. The CDR3 reads CASSLAGGSKNEQFF. In nucleotides, the CDR3 is TGTGCCAGCAGCTTAGCGGGAGGGTCTAAGAATGAGCAATTCTTC.

In regard to this clonotype: Germline is not matched at one junction end, which may reflect a read error. The chain joins TRBV6-2 or TRBV6-3 to TRBJ2-7; no clear D gene. This CDR3 has 14 amino acids. Germline-derived CDR1 and CDR2 are MNHEY and SVGEGT. CDR3 protein: CGSTNIETRYEQYF. In nucleotides, the CDR3 is TGTGGCAGCACTAACATCGAGACCCGTTACGAGCAGTACTTC.

For this clonotype: A read error may be the cause here, since a much bigger clone is one base away. The missing conserved phenylalanine or tryptophan at the end of this CDR3 makes a read error likely. The V call is TRBV30, the J call TRBJ2-3; D is possibly TRBD2 (5 bases). The V end was cut by 5 bases, the J end by 2 bases, with 11 bases between. CDR3 length: 13 residues. Germline CDR1 GTSNPN, CDR2 SVGIG (reference sequence). In DNA, the CDR3 is TGTGCCTGGCACGGGGAGTTCACAGATACGCAGTATCTT. Protein: CAWHGEFTDTQYL.

Remarks on this clonotype: A much more abundant neighbour one base away suggests this may be a read error. The V call is TRBV10-2, the J call TRBJ1-1; D is undetermined. The CDR3 length is 13 residues. The germline V gene has CDR1 WSHSY and CDR2 SAAADI. The CDR3 bases are TGCGCCAGCAGTCCTTACCTGAACACTGAAGCTTCCTTT. Encoded protein: CASSPYLNTEASF.

This clonotype showed up many times. The chain joins TRBV20-1 to TRBJ2-7; D possibly corresponds to TRBD2 (5 bases). The CDR3 is 11 amino acids. Trimming left V 5 bases short and J 6 bases short, with 11 bases between. CDR1 and CDR2 (germline): DFQATT, SNEGSKA (reference sequence). The chain's CDR3 is CSASTSSEQYF. DNA for the CDR3: TGCAGTGCTTCAACTAGTTCCGAGCAGTACTTC.

About this clonotype itself: As the CDR3 is not closed by the conserved phenylalanine or tryptophan, this likely results from a read error. Written as DNA, the CDR3 is TGTGCCAGCAGTCTCCCGAATATGAACACTGAAGCTTTCCTT. This encodes CASSLPNMNTEAFL. The chain links TRBV12-3 or TRBV12-4 to TRBJ1-1; D gene ambiguous. Trimming left V 5 bases short and J 0 bases short, with 10 bases between. The CDR3 totals 14 residues.

Note on this clonotype: Since a much larger clone is just one base distant, this may be a read error. The chain links TRBV12-3 or TRBV12-4 to TRBJ2-1, with D perhaps matching TRBD1 or TRBD2 (6 bases each). The CDR3 spans 13 residues. The CDR3 is CVSSPPSGAEQFF. Here the CDR3 DNA reads TGTGTCAGCAGTCCCCCTTCGGGGGCTGAGCAGTTCTTC.

This clonotype has at least ten counts. The rearrangement uses TRBV4-1 and TRBJ2-3; TRBD2 matches 12 bases. The CDR3 has 15 amino acids. V gave up 3 bases and J gave up 4 bases; unmatched junction bases: 2. Per the germline V gene, CDR1 is MGHRA and CDR2 is YSYEKL. The CDR3 protein is CASSHLAGGSDTQYF. The CDR3 DNA follows: TGCGCCAGCAGCCATCTAGCGGGGGGGTCAGATACGCAGTATTTT.

Many counts were recorded for this clonotype. J is TRBJ1-1 and V is TRBV7-9; tentative D call: TRBD1 (6 bases). Germline values: CDR1 SEHNR, CDR2 FQNEAQ (reference sequence). Trimming took off 2 bases at V and 7 bases at J, with 11 bases between the two ends. The CDR3 covers 13 residues. DNA of the CDR3: TGTGCCAGCAGCTTACAGGGGACGTATGAAGCTTTCTTT. It translates to CASSLQGTYEAFF. Combining the CDR3 with reference TRBV7-9 and TRBJ1-1 gives the whole variable domain DTGVSQNPRHKITKRGQNVTFRCDPISEHNRLYWYRQTLGQGPEFLTYFQNEAQLEKSRLLSDRFSAERPKGSFSTLEIQRTEQGDSAMYLCASSLQGTYEAFFGQGTRLTVV.

This clonotype came up many times. The chain couples TRBV7-2 to TRBJ2-2; 13 bases align to TRBD2. V was clipped by 4 bases and J by 3 bases; unmatched bases: 5. CDR1 and CDR2 from the germline V gene are SGHTA and FQGNSA. This CDR3 is built from 17 residues. This CDR3 is CASSSGLAGKDTGELFF. For the CDR3, the DNA is TGTGCCAGCAGCTCGGGACTAGCGGGAAAAGACACCGGGGAGCTGTTTTTT.

This clonotype was seen ten or more times. Here the CDR3 DNA reads TGTGCCAGCAGAAGGACAGAGGCTTCCACTGAAGCTTTCTTT. This gives the protein CASRRTEASTEAFF. The chain recombines TRBV9 with TRBJ1-1, with D perhaps matching TRBD1 (6 bases). V lost 5 bases, J lost 4 bases, and 15 bases lay in between. This CDR3 has 14 amino acids. Germline V gene lookup returns CDR1 SGDLS and CDR2 YYNGEE.

This clonotype occurred a few times. CDR3 loop: CASSSPGVGANTDTQYF. DNA of the CDR3: TGTGCCAGCAGCTCCCCCGGGGTAGGGGCGAACACAGATACGCAGTATTTT. This chain joins TRBV5-6 and TRBJ2-3, with D perhaps being TRBD1 or TRBD2 (5 bases each). Trimming pared 3 bases from V and 2 bases from J, leaving 19 bases between. The CDR3 loop spans 17 amino acids. From germline, CDR1 is SGHDT and CDR2 YYEEEE.

The chain is built from TRBV9 and TRBJ1-5; tentative D call: TRBD1 (6 bases). The CDR3 spans 18 residues. Germline V gene data show CDR1 as SGDLS and CDR2 as YYNGEE. V lost 3 bases, J lost 0 bases, and 19 bases lay in between. CDR3 DNA: TGTGCCAGCAGCGCCAGCCAAGCAGGGACATATAGCAATCAGCCCCAGCATTTT. Its translation is CASSASQAGTYSNQPQHF.

This clonotype occurred once. A much larger clone lies a single base off, so this may be a read error. This rearrangement joins TRBV18 to TRBJ1-5; D may be TRBD1 (6 bases). The CDR3 contains 14 residues. Germline-derived CDR1 and CDR2 are KGHSH and LQKENI. The CDR3 DNA reads as TGTGCCGGCTCACAAGGGGGACTCAATCAGCCCCAGCATTTT. Amino acids: CAGSQGGLNQPQHF.

This clonotype appeared many times. V usage is TRBV5-1 and J usage is TRBJ1-1; D is possibly TRBD1 (5 bases). Deletions cut 2 bases from V and 1 base from J, with 15 bases between. The CDR3 totals 16 residues. The germline gives CDR1 SGHRS, CDR2 YFSETQ. The CDR3 DNA follows: TGCGCCAGCAGCTTCTCCCCCGGGGGGGGGAACACTGAAGCTTTCTTT. As protein: CASSFSPGGGNTEAFF.

This clonotype was seen ten or more times. The J gene is TRBJ2-3, the V gene TRBV29-1; no clear D. The CDR3 contains 10 residues. The germline V gene has CDR1 SQVTM and CDR2 ANQGSEA. The V and J ends lost 6 bases and 2 bases respectively, with 3 bases between them. The CDR3: CSVTTDTQYF. As DNA, the CDR3 is TGCAGCGTCACCACAGATACGCAGTATTTT.

This chain uses TRBV7-9 with TRBJ2-1; D remains ambiguous. The V gene's germline CDR1 is SEHNR and CDR2 FQNEAQ (reference sequence). This CDR3 has 16 residues. Trimming cost V 5 bases and J 7 bases, with 21 bases left between them. The CDR3 protein is CASSPATGTNENEQFF. The CDR3, as DNA: TGTGCCAGCAGCCCAGCCACCGGAACTAACGAAAATGAGCAGTTCTTC.

This clonotype was counted at least ten times. The chain joins TRBV11-2 to TRBJ2-1; no definite D call. The V gene lost 6 bases and the J gene lost 0 bases, with 6 bases spanning the gap. The CDR3 consists of 13 residues. The germline V gene encodes CDR1 SGHAT and CDR2 FQNNGV. In nucleotides, the CDR3 is TGTGCCAGCAGTGCAAGCTCCTACAATGAGCAGTTCTTC. It encodes CASSASSYNEQFF.

This clonotype was seen repeatedly, ten times or more. The chain has TRBV7-9 and TRBJ2-7; 10 bases fit TRBD2. In germline, CDR1 is SEHNR, CDR2 FQNEAQ (reference sequence). The CDR3 loop spans 15 amino acids. V shed 5 bases and J 6 bases; nucleotides not matched to a gene: 10. The CDR3 reads CASSPIAGGTGEQYF. CDR3 DNA sequence: TGTGCCAGCAGCCCTATAGCGGGAGGCACTGGCGAGCAGTACTTC.

Note on this clonotype: A clone one base away is much larger, so this may be a read error. V gene TRBV7-9 combines with J gene TRBJ2-3; 9 nucleotides agree with TRBD2. Per the germline V gene, CDR1 is SEHNR and CDR2 is FQNEAQ (reference sequence). V shed 0 bases and J 8 bases; nucleotides not matched to a gene: 9. CDR3 length equals 16 residues. The DNA for the CDR3 is TGTGCCAGCAGCTTAGCCCCAGCGGGAGGACTAGGTACGCAGTATTTT. Translation gives CASSLAPAGGLGTQYF. Complete variable domain (other parts from reference TRBV7-9 and TRBJ2-3): DTGVSQNPRHKITKRGQNVTFRCDPISEHNRLYWYRQTLGQGPEFLTYFQNEAQLEKSRLLSDRFSAERPKGSFSTLEIQRTEQGDSAMYLCASSLAPAGGLGTQYFGPGTRLTVL.

This clonotype was counted between two and nine times. The genes are TRBV28 and TRBJ2-7; TRBD2 might be the D (6 bases). The ends were cut back, 6 bases at V and 0 bases at J, with 15 bases in the middle. This CDR3 contains 15 residues. Germline V lookup: CDR1 MDHEN, CDR2 SYDVKM. The CDR3 loop reads CASRPTGTLSYEQYF. CDR3 DNA sequence: TGTGCCAGCAGGCCTACCGGGACTCTCTCCTACGAGCAGTACTTC. The whole variable domain, remainder taken from reference TRBV28 and TRBJ2-7, is DVKVTQSSRYLVKRTGEKVFLECVQDMDHENMFWYRQDPGLGLRLIYFSYDVKMKEKGDIPEGYSVSREKKERFSLILESASTNQTSMYLCASRPTGTLSYEQYFGPGTRLTVT.

This clonotype was seen at least ten times. The rearrangement joins TRBV20-1 to TRBJ2-5; D is possibly TRBD2 (6 bases). Germline assignment: CDR1 DFQATT and CDR2 SNEGSKA (reference sequence). The CDR3 contains 18 residues. V lost 4 bases and J 0 bases, leaving 24 bases between the germline ends. CDR3 residues: CSAILASGTYYHQETQYF. CDR3 nucleotide sequence: TGCAGTGCTATCCTCGCTTCCGGGACTTATTATCACCAAGAGACCCAGTACTTC.

In its sample, this clonotype was seen a few times. The genes are TRBV6-1 and TRBJ1-2, with 8 nucleotides matching TRBD1. The length of the CDR3 is 17 residues. Germline lookup yields CDR1 MNHNS and CDR2 SASEGT. V was clipped by 0 bases and J by 4 bases; unmatched bases: 10. The CDR3 DNA is TGTGCCAGCAGTGAAGCACACCCGTACGGGACAGGCTATGGCTACACCTTC. Protein: CASSEAHPYGTGYGYTF.

The table lists this clonotype with many counts. The chain's CDR3 is CASSADSTDTQYF. CDR3 sequence (DNA): TGTGCCAGCAGCGCCGACTCCACAGATACGCAGTATTTT. The chain couples TRBV7-9 to TRBJ2-3; D gene uncertain. The germline V gene encodes CDR1 SEHNR and CDR2 FQNEAQ (reference sequence). V lost 5 bases and J 2 bases, leaving 8 bases between the germline ends. The CDR3 is made up of 13 amino acids.

The CDR3 DNA follows: TGTGCCTGGAGGCCGGGACGGAACTCCTACGAGCAGTACTTC. As protein: CAWRPGRNSYEQYF. The chain joins TRBV30 to TRBJ2-7; D could derive from TRBD1 or TRBD2 (5 bases each). CDR1 and CDR2 from the germline V gene are GTSNPN and SVGIG (reference sequence). The CDR3 is 14 residues long. The V and J ends lost 3 bases and 0 bases respectively, with 12 bases between them.

This clonotype appeared many times. The chain carries TRBV19 and TRBJ2-7; the D gene is possibly TRBD1 (5 bases). Germline V gives CDR1 LNHDA, CDR2 SQIVND (reference sequence). The CDR3 spans 14 residues. V was shortened by 5 bases and J by 3 bases, with 14 bases between the two germline ends. In DNA form, the CDR3 reads TGTGCCAGTAGTGTATCGGACGACAGCTACGAGCAGTACTTC. Amino acid sequence: CASSVSDDSYEQYF. The full variable domain, with the rest looked up from reference TRBV19 and TRBJ2-7, is DGGITQSPKYLFRKEGQNVTLSCEQNLNHDAMYWYRQDPGQGLRLIYYSQIVNDFQKGDIAEGYSVSREKKESFPLTVTSAQKNPTAFYLCASSVSDDSYEQYFGPGTRLTVT.

On this clonotype itself: A clone one base away is much larger, so this may be a read error. Since no conserved phenylalanine or tryptophan closes the CDR3, a read error is the likely cause. This sequence joins TRBV5-3 and TRBJ2-3; no firm D call. TRBV5-3 is an open reading frame whose function is uncertain. V lost 8 bases and J lost 2, with 12 bases in between. There are 13 residues in the CDR3. The CDR3 region is CASSPQNTDTQYL. CDR3 DNA sequence: TGTGCCAGCAGCCCCCAGAACACAGATACGCAGTATCTT.